This T cell receptor (beta chain) came from a study of cytomegalovirus exposure and HLA in healthy donors. Findings of the study overall: Rates of TCR association differed by HLA locus in a later analysis, with DRB1 highest and HLA-C lowest. An analysis done earlier found most TCR beta V segments productive about 87% or about 30% of the time.

A multiplex PCR was run with 60 Vbeta primers and 13 Jbeta primers. Produced via immunoSEQ multiplex PCR; TCRdb's table is partial and in-frame only. The sample shows 150,000 to 200,000 clones, over 70% of them seen only once. Notes on this clone: Its specificity is not known.

The CDR3 consists of 13 residues. Germline values: CDR1 SGHTA, CDR2 FQGNSA. The V and J ends lost 5 bases and 7 bases respectively, with 14 bases between them. The J gene is TRBJ1-1, the V gene TRBV7-2; D gene unclear. The material sequenced was PBMCs. The clonotype comes from a woman aged 18-29 years in good health and CMV-seropositive. CDR3 amino acids: CASSLLGEGEAFF. Written as DNA, the CDR3 is TGTGCCAGCAGCCTTCTTGGGGAGGGTGAAGCTTTCTTT. Supplemented by reference TRBV7-2 and TRBJ1-1, the full variable domain reads GAGVSQSPSNKVTEKGKDVELRCDPISGHTALYWYRQSLGQGLEFLIYFQGNSAPDKSGLPSDRFSAERTGGSVSTLTIQRTQQEDSAVYLCASSLLGEGEAFFGQGTRLTVV.